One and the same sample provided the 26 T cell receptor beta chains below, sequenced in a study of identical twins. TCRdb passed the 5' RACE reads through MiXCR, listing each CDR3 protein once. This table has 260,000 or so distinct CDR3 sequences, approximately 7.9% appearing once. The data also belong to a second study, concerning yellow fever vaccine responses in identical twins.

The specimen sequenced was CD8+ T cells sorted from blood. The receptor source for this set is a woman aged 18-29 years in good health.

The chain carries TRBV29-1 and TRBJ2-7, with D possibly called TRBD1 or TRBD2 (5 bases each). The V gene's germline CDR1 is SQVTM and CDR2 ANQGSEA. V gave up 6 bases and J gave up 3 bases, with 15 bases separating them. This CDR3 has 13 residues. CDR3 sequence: CSVVRDAGYEQYF. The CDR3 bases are TGCAGCGTGGTTCGGGACGCAGGCTACGAGCAGTACTTC.

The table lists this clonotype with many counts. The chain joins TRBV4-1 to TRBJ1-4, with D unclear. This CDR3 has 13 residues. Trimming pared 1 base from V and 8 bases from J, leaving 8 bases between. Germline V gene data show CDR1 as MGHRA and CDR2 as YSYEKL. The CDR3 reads CASSQGTGEKLFF. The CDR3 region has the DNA TGCGCCAGCAGCCAAGGGACCGGAGAAAAACTGTTTTTT.

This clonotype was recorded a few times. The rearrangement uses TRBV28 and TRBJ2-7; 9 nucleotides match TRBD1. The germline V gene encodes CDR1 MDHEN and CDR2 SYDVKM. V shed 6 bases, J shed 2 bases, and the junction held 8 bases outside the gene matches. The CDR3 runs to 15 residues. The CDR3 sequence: CASSLTGTGPYEQYF. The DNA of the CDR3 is TGTGCCAGCAGCCTCACCGGGACAGGGCCCTACGAGCAGTACTTC.

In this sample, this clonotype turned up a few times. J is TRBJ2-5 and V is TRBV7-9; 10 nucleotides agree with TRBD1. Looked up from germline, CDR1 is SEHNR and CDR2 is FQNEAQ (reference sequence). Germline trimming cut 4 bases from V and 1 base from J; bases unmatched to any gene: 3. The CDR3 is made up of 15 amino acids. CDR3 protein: CASSSGTGAQETQYF. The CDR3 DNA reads TGTGCCAGCAGCTCCGGGACAGGGGCCCAAGAGACCCAGTACTTC. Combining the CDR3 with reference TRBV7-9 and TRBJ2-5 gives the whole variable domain DTGVSQNPRHKITKRGQNVTFRCDPISEHNRLYWYRQTLGQGPEFLTYFQNEAQLEKSRLLSDRFSAERPKGSFSTLEIQRTEQGDSAMYLCASSSGTGAQETQYFGPGTRLLVL.

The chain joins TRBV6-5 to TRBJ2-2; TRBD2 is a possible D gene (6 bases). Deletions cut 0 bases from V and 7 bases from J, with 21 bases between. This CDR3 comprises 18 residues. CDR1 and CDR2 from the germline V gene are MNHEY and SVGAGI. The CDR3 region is CASSYSRRDPTTGGELFF. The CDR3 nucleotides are TGTGCCAGCAGTTACTCTAGGCGGGACCCAACGACCGGCGGGGAGCTGTTTTTT.

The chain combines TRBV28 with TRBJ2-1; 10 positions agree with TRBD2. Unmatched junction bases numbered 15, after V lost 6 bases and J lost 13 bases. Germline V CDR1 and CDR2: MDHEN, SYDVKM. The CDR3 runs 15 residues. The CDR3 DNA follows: TGTGCCAGCAGCCTCCGACAAAGCGGGAGGGCCTCCCAGTTCTTC. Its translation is CASSLRQSGRASQFF.

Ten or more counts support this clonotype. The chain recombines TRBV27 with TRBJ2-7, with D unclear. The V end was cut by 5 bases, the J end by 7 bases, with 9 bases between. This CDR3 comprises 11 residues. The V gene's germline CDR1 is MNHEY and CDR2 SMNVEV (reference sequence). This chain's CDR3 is CASSQGREQYF. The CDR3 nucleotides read TGTGCCAGCAGTCAAGGTCGGGAGCAGTACTTC.

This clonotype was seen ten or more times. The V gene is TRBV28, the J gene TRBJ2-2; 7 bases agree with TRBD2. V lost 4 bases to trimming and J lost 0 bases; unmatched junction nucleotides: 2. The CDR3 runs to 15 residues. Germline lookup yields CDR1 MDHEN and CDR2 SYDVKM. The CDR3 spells CASSSGLANTGELFF. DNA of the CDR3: TGTGCCAGCAGTTCCGGACTAGCGAACACCGGGGAGCTGTTTTTT.

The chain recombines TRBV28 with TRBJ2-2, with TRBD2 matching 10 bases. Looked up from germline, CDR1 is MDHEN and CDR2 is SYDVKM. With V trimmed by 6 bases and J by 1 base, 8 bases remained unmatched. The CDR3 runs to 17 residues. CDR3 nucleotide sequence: TGTGCCAGCAGCCTTATGATAGCGGGAGGGAACACCGGGGAGCTGTTTTTT. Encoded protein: CASSLMIAGGNTGELFF.

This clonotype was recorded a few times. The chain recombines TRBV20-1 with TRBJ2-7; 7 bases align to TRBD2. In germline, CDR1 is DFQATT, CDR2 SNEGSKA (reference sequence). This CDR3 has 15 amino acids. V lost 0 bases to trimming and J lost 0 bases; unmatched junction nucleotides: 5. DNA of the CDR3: TGCAGTGCTAGAGATCAGGGCGGGGGCTCCTACGAGCAGTACGTC. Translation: CSARDQGGGSYEQYV.

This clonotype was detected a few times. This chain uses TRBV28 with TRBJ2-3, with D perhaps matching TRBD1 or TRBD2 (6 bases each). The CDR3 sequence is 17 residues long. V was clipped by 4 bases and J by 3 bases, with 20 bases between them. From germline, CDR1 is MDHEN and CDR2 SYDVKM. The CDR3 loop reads CASSSPPPGGPTDTQYF. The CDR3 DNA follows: TGTGCCAGCAGTTCCCCCCCGCCCGGGGGCCCTACAGATACGCAGTATTTT.

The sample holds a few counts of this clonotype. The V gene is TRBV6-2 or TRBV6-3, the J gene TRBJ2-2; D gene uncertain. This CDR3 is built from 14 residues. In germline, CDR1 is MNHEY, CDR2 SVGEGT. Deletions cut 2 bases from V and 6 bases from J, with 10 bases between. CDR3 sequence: CASSYTLVSGELFF. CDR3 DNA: TGTGCCAGCAGTTACACCCTAGTATCCGGGGAGCTGTTTTTT.

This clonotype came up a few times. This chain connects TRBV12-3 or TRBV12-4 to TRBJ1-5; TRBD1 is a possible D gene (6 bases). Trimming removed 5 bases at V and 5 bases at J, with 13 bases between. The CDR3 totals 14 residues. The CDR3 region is CASSPGRGDQPQHF. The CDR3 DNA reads TGTGCCAGCAGTCCGGGGAGGGGGGATCAGCCCCAGCATTTT.

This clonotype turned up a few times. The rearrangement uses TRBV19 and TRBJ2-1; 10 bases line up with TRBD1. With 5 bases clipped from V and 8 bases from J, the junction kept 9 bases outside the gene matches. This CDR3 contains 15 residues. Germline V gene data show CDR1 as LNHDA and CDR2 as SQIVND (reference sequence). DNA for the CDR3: TGTGCCAGTAGTTGGGGACAGGGGAGTTGGGATGAGCAGTTCTTC. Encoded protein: CASSWGQGSWDEQFF.

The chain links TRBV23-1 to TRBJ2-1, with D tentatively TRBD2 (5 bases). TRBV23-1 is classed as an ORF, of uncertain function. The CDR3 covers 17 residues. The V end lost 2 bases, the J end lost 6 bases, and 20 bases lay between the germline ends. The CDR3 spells CASSQGGCPPGGNEQFF. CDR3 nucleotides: TGCGCCAGCAGTCAAGGAGGTTGCCCCCCGGGCGGCAATGAGCAGTTCTTC.

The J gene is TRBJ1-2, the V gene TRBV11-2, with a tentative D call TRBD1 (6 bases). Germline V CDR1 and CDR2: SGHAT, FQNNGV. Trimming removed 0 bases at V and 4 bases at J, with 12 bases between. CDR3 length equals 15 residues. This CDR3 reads CASSLEAGASYGYTF. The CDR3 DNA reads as TGTGCCAGCAGCTTAGAGGCAGGGGCCAGCTATGGCTACACCTTC.

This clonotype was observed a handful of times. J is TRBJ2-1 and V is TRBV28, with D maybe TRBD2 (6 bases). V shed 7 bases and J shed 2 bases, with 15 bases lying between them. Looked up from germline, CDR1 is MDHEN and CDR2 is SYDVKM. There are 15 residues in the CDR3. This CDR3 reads CASNLGGGAYNEQFF. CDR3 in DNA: TGTGCCAGCAACCTTGGAGGAGGGGCCTACAATGAGCAGTTCTTC.

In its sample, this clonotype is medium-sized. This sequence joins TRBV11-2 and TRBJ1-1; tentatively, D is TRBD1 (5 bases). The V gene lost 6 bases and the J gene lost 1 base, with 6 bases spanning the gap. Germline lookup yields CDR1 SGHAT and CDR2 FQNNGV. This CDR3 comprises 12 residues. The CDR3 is CASRQGNTEAFF. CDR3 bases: TGTGCCAGCAGGCAGGGGAACACTGAAGCTTTCTTT. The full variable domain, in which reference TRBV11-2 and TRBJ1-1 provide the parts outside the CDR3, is EAGVAQSPRYKIIEKRQSVAFWCNPISGHATLYWYQQILGQGPKLLIQFQNNGVVDDSQLPKDRFSAERLKGVDSTLKIQPAKLEDSAVYLCASRQGNTEAFFGQGTRLTVV.

The CDR3 sequence: CASSYPTGQAPYNEQFF. The CDR3 DNA reads TGTGCCAGCAGTTACCCCACAGGTCAGGCCCCTTACAATGAGCAGTTCTTC. The chain is built from TRBV6-2 or TRBV6-3 and TRBJ2-1, with TRBD1 as a possible D gene (5 bases). The CDR3 covers 17 residues. Germline V gene sequence: CDR1 MNHEY, CDR2 SVGEGT. V lost 2 bases and J lost 4, with 18 bases in between.

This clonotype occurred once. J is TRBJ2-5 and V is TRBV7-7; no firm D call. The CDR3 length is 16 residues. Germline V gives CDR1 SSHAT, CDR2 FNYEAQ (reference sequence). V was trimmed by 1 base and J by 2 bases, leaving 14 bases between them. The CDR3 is CASSLVGPDGQETQYF. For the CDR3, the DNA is TGTGCCAGCAGCTTAGTAGGGCCGGACGGTCAAGAGACCCAGTACTTC.

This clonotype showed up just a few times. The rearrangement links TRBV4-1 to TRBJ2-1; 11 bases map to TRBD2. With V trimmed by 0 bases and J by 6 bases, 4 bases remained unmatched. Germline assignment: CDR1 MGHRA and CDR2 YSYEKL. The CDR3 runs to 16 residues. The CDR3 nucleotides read TGCGCCAGCAGCCAAGACGGGGGGACTAGCGGCAATGAGCAGTTCTTC. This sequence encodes CASSQDGGTSGNEQFF.

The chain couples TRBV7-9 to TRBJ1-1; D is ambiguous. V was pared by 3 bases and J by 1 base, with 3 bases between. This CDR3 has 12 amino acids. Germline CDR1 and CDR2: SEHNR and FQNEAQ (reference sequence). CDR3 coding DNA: TGTGCCAGCAGCTTTTGGAACACTGAAGCTTTCTTT. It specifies CASSFWNTEAFF.

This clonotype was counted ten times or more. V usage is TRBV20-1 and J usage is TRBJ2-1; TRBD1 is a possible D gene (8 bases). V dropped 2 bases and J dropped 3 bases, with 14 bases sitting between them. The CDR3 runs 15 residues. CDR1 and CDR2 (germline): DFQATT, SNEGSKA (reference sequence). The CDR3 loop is CSARPDREGYNEQFF. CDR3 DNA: TGCAGTGCTAGACCGGACAGGGAGGGCTACAATGAGCAGTTCTTC.

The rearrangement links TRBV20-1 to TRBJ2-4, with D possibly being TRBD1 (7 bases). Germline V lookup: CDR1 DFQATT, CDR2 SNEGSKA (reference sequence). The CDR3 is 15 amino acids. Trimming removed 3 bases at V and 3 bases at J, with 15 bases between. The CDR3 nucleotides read TGCAGTGCTAGTCAGGGGGGCTTTTTCAAAAACATTCAGTACTTC. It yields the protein CSASQGGFFKNIQYF.

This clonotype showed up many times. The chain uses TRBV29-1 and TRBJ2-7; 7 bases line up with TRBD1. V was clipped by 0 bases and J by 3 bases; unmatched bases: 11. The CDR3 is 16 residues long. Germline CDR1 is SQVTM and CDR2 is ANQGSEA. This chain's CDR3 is CSVEDLANRQGYEQYF. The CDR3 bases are TGCAGCGTTGAAGATCTCGCCAACCGACAGGGCTACGAGCAGTACTTC.

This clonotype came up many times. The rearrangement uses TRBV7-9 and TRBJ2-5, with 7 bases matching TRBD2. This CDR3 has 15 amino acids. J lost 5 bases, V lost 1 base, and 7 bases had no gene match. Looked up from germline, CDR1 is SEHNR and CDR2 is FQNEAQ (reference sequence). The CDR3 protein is CASSLVAGVGETQYF. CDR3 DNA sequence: TGTGCCAGCAGCTTAGTCGCGGGAGTAGGTGAGACCCAGTACTTC.